This T cell receptor beta chain was sequenced for a study of T cells in Graves' hyperthyroidism and ophthalmopathy. TCR beta CDR3 region amplification was performed from RNA transcripts. Primed by the HTBI set, a first-round RT-PCR was run on the TCR CDR3. One entry per CDR3 protein results from TCRdb running MiXCR on the multiplex PCR reads. The sample holds hundreds of thousands of distinct CDR3 sequences, about 14% seen once. This clonotype was seen repeatedly, ten times or more. Antigen unknown. Study conclusions and caveats: Most thyroid clonotypes with frequency above 0.001 were detected in blood. Before onset, ophthalmopathy was predicted by the model a median about 6.2 months earlier.

Isolation of PBMCs was performed on 10 ml fresh peripheral blood. This sequence was found in a woman aged 45-65 years with Graves' ophthalmopathy. Sequencing was carried out using blood.

CDR3 nucleotide sequence: TGTGCCAGCAGCTTCCCGGGCAGTCACTACGAGCAGTACTTC. Translating gives CASSFPGSHYEQYF. The rearrangement links TRBV7-9 to TRBJ2-7; D uncertain. The CDR3 covers 14 residues. V lost 3 bases and J 3 bases, leaving 12 bases between the germline ends. CDR1 is SEHNR, CDR2 FQNEAQ, per germline (reference sequence).